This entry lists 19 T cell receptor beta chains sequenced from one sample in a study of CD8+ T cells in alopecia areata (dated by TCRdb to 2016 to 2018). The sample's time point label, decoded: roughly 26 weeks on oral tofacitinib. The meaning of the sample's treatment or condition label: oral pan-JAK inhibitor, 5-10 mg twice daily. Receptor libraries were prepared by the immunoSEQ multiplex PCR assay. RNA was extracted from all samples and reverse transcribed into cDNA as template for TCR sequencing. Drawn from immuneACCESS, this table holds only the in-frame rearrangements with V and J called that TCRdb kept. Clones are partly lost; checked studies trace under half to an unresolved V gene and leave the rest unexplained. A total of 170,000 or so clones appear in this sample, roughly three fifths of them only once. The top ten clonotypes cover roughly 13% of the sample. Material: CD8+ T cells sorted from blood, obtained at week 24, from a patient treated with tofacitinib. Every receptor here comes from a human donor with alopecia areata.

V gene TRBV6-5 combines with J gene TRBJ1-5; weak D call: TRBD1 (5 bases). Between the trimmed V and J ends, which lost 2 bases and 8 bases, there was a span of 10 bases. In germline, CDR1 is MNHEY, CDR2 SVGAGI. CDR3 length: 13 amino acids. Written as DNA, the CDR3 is TGTGCCAGCAGTTACGGGGGTCGGGAGCCCCAGCATTTT. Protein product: CASSYGGREPQHF.

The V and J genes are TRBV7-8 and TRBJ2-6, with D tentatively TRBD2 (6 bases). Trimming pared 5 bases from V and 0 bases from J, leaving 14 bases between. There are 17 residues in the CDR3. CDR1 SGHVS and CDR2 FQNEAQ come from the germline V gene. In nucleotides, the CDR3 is TGTGCCAGCAGCACAAGAGGAGGGGTCTCTGGGGCCAACGTCCTGACTTTC. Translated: CASSTRGGVSGANVLTF. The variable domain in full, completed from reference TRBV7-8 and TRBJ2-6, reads GAGVSQSPRYKVAKRGQDVALRCDPISGHVSLFWYQQALGQGPEFLTYFQNEAQLDKSGLPSDRFFAERPEGSVSTLKIQRTQQEDSAVYLCASSTRGGVSGANVLTFGAGSRLTVL.

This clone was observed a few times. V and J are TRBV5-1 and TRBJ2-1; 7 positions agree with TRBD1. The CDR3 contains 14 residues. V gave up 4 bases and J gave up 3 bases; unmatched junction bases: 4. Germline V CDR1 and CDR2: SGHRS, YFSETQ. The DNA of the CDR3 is TGCGCCAGCAGCCAGGGGGACAGCTACAATGAGCAGTTCTTC. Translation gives CASSQGDSYNEQFF. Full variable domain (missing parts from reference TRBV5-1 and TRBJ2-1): KAGVTQTPRYLIKTRGQQVTLSCSPISGHRSVSWYQQTPGQGLQFLFEYFSETQRNKGNFPGRFSGRQFSNSRSEMNVSTLELGDSALYLCASSQGDSYNEQFFGPGTRLTVL.

The CDR3 nucleotides are TGTGCCACCAGCAGAAGGCTGGGCTGGACCCAAGAGACCCAGTACTTC. It is translated as CATSRRLGWTQETQYF. This sequence joins TRBV15 and TRBJ2-5; D not certain. The CDR3 runs to 16 residues. Trimming removed 2 bases from V and 1 base from J, with 14 bases in between. The germline V gene has CDR1 LNHNV and CDR2 YYDKDF (reference sequence).

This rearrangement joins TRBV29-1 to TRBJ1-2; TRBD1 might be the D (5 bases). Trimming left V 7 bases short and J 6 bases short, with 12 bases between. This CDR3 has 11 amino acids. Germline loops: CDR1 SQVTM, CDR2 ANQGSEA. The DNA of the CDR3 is TGCAGCGGGGGGACGGGTAATGGCTACACCTTC. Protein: CSGGTGNGYTF.

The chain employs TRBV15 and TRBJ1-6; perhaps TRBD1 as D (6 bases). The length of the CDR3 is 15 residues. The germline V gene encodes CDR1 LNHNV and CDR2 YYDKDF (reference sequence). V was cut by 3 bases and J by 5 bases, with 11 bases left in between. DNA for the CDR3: TGTGCCACCAGCAGCCGACAGGTCAATAATTCACCCCTCCACTTT. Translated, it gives CATSSRQVNNSPLHF.

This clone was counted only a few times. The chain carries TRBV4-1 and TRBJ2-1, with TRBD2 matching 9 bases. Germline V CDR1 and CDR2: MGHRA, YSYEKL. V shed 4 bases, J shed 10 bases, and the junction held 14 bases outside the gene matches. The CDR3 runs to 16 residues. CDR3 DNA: TGCGCCAGCAGCCCTTCACTACCAGCGGGGGGACCAGAGCAGTTCTTC. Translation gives CASSPSLPAGGPEQFF.

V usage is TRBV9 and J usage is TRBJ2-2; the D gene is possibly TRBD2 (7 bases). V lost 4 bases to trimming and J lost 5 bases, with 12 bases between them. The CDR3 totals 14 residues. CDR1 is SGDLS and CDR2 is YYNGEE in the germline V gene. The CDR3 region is CASSTGGGTGELFF. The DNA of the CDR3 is TGTGCCAGCAGCACGGGGGGCGGTACCGGGGAGCTGTTTTTT.

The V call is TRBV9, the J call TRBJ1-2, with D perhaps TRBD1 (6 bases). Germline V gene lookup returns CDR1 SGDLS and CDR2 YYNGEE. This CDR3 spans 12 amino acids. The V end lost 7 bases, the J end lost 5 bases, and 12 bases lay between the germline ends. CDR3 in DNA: TGTGCCAGCCTCGGACAGAAGTATGGCTACACCTTC. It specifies CASLGQKYGYTF.

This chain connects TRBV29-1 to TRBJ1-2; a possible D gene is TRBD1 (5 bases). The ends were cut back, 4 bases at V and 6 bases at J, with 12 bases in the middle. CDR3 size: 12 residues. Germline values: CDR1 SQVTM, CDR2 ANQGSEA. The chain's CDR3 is CSVVVGENGYTF. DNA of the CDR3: TGCAGCGTTGTGGTAGGGGAAAATGGCTACACCTTC. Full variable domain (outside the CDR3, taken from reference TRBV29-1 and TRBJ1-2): SAVISQKPSRDICQRGTSLTIQCQVDSQVTMMFWYRQQPGQSLTLIATANQGSEATYESGFVIDKFPISRPNLTFSTLTVSNMSPEDSSIYLCSVVVGENGYTFGSGTRLTVV.

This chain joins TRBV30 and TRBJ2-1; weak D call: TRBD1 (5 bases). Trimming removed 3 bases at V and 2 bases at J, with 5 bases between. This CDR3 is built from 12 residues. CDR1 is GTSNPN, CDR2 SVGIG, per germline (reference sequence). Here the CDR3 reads CAWRGAYNEQFF. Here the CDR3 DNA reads TGTGCCTGGAGAGGGGCCTACAATGAGCAGTTCTTC.

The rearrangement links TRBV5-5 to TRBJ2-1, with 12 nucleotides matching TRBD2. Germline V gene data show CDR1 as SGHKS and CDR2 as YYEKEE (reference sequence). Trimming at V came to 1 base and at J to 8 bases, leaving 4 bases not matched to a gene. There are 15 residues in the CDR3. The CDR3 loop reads CASSLPSGGADEQFF. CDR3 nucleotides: TGTGCCAGCAGCTTGCCTAGCGGGGGGGCCGATGAGCAGTTCTTC.

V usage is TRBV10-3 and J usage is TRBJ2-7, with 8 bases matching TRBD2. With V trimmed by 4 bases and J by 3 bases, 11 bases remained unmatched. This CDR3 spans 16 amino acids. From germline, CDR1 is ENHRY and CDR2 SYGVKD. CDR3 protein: CAISALLEAGVYEQYF. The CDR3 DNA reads TGTGCCATCAGTGCCCTTCTAGAAGCGGGGGTCTACGAGCAGTACTTC.

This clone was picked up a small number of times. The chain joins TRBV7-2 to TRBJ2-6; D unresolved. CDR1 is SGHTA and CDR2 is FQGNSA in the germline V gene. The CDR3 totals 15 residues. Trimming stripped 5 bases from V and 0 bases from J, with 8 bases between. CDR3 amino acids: CASSARASGANVLTF. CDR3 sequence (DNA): TGTGCCAGCAGCGCACGCGCCTCTGGGGCCAACGTCCTGACTTTC.

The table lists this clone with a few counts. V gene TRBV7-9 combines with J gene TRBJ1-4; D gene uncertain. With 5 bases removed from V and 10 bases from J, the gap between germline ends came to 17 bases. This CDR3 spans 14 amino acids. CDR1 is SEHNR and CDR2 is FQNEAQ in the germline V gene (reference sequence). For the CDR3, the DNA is TGTGCCAGCAGCCGTCCGGAGGATGAGGGAAAACTGTTTTTT. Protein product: CASSRPEDEGKLFF.

Here the CDR3 DNA reads TGCGCCAGCAGCCGATTGGGACAGGCGTTCAATCAGCCCCAGCATTTT. This encodes CASSRLGQAFNQPQHF. The J gene is TRBJ1-5, the V gene TRBV4-1; 8 bases align to TRBD1. There are 16 residues in the CDR3. The germline gives CDR1 MGHRA, CDR2 YSYEKL. V lost 4 bases and J lost 3; bases outside the gene matches: 8.

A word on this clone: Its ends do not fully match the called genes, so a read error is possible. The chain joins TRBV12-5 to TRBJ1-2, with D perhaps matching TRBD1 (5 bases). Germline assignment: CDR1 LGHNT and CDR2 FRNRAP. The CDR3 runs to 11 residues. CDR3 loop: CASGLANRDDF. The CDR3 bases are TGTGCTAGTGGTTTGGCGAACCGGGACGACTTC.

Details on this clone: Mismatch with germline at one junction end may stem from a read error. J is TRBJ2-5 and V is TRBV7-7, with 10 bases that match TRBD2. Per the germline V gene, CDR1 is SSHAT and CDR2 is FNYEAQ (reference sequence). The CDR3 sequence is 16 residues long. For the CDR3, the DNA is TGTGCTAGCAGCTTAGCGGTAGCGGGGGGTCAAGAGACCCAGTACTTC. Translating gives CASSLAVAGGQETQYF.

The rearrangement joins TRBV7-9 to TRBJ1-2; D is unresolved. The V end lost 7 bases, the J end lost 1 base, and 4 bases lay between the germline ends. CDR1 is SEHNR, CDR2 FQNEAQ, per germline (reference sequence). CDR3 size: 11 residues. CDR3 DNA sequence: TGTGCCAGCACGCATAACTATGGCTACACCTTC. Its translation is CASTHNYGYTF.